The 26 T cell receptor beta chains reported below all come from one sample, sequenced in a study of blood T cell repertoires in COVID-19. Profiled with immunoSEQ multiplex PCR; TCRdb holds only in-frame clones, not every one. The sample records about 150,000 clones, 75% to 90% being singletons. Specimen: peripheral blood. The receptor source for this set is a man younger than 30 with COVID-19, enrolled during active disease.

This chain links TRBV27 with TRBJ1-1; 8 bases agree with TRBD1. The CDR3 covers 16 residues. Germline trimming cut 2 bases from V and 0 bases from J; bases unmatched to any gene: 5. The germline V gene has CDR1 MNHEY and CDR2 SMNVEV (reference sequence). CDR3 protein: CASSLAGGLVNTEAFF. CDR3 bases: TGTGCCAGCAGTTTAGCAGGGGGCCTCGTGAACACTGAAGCTTTCTTT.

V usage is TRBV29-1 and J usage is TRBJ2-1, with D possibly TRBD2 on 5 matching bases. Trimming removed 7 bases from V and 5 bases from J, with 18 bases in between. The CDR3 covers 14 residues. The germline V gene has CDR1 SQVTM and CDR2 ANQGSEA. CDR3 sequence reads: CSGQRTGKNNEQFF. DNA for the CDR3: TGCAGCGGCCAAAGGACGGGGAAAAACAATGAGCAGTTCTTC.

The CDR3 DNA reads TGTGCCAGCAGCCGAGGGACTAGCGGGAGGGGGACCCGTTACAATGAGCAGTTCTTC. Protein product: CASSRGTSGRGTRYNEQFF. This chain links TRBV7-9 with TRBJ2-1; 16 bases match TRBD2. V was clipped by 5 bases and J by 4 bases; unmatched bases: 11. Germline loops: CDR1 SEHNR, CDR2 FQNEAQ (reference sequence). The length of the CDR3 is 19 residues.

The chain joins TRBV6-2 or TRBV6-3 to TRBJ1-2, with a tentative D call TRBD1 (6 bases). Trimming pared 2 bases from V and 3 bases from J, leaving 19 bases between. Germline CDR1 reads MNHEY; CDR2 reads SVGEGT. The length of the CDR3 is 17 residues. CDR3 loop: CASSYPWGQEDDYGYTF. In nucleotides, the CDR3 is TGTGCCAGCAGTTACCCCTGGGGACAAGAGGATGACTATGGCTACACCTTC.

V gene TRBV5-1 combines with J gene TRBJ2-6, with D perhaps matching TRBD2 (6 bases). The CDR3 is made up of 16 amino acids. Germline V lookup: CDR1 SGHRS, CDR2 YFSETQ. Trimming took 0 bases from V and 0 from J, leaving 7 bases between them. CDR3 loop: CASSLAGGSGANVLTF. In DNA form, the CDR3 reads TGCGCCAGCAGCTTGGCCGGGGGCTCTGGGGCCAACGTCCTGACTTTC.

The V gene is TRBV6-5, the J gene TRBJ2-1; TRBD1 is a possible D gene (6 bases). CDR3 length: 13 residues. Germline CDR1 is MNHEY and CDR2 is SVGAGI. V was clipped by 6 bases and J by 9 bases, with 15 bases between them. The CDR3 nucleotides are TGTGCCAGCAGCGTACAGGGTAGGGGTGAGCAGTTCTTC. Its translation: CASSVQGRGEQFF.

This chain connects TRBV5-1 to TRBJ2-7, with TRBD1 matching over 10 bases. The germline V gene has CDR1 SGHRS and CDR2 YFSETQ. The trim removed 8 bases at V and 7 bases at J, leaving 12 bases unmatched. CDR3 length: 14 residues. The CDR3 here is CASSKGGQGNEQYF. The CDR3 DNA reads TGCGCCAGTAGTAAAGGGGGACAGGGGAATGAGCAGTACTTC.

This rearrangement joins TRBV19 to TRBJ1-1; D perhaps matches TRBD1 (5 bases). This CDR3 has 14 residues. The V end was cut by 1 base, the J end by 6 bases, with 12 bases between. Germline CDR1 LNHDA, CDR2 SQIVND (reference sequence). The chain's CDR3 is CASSIGGAPAEAFF. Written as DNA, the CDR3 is TGTGCCAGTAGTATAGGTGGGGCACCGGCTGAAGCTTTCTTT.

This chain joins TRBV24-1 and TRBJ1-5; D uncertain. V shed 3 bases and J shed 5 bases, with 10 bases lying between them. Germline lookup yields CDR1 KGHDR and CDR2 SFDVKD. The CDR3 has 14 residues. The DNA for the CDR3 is TGTGCCACCAGTGATCGGCAGGTGGATCAGCCCCAGCATTTT. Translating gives CATSDRQVDQPQHF.

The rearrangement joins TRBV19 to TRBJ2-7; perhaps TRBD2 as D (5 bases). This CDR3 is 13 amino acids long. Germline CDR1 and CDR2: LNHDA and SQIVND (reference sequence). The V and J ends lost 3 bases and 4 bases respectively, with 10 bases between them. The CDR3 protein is CASSIRLAYEQYF. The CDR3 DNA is TGTGCCAGTAGTATCCGCCTAGCTTACGAGCAGTACTTC.

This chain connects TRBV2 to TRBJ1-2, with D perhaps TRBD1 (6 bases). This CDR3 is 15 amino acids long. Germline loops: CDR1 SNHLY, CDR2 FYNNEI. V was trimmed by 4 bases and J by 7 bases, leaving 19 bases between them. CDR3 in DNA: TGTGCCAGCAGTGTGGGCAGGGGAAGGGATGGTGGCTACACCTTC. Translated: CASSVGRGRDGGYTF.

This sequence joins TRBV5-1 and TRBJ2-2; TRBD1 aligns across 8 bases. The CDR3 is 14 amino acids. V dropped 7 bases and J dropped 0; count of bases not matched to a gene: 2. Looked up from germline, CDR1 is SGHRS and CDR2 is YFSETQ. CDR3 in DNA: TGCGCCAGCGGACAGGGTTCGAACACCGGGGAGCTGTTTTTT. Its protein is CASGQGSNTGELFF.

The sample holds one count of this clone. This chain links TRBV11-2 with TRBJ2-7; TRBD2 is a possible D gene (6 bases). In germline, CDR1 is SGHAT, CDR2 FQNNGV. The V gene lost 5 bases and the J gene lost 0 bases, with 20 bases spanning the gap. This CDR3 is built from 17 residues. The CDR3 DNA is TGTGCCAGCAGCCTTATCTCGGGGGATTTAAGCTCCTACGAGCAGTACTTC. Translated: CASSLISGDLSSYEQYF.

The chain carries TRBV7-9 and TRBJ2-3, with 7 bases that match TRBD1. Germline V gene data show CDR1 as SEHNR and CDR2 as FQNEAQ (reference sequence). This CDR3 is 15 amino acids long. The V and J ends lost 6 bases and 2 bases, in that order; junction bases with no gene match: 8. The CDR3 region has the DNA TGTGCCAGCAGACGAACAGGGGACATCACAGATACGCAGTATTTT. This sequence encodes CASRRTGDITDTQYF. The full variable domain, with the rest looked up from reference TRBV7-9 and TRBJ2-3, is DTGVSQNPRHKITKRGQNVTFRCDPISEHNRLYWYRQTLGQGPEFLTYFQNEAQLEKSRLLSDRFSAERPKGSFSTLEIQRTEQGDSAMYLCASRRTGDITDTQYFGPGTRLTVL.

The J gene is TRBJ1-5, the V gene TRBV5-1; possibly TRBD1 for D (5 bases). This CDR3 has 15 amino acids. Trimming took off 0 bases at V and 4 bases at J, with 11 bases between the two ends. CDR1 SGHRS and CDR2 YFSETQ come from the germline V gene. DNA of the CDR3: TGCGCCAGCAGCTTGGCTGGGGCAGAGAATCAGCCCCAGCATTTT. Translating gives CASSLAGAENQPQHF.

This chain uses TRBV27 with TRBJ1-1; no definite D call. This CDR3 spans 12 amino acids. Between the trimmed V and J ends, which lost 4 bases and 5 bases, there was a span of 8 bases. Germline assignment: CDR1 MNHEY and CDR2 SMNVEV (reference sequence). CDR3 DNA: TGTGCCAGCAGTTCAGGTGAGACTGAAGCTTTCTTT. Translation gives CASSSGETEAFF.

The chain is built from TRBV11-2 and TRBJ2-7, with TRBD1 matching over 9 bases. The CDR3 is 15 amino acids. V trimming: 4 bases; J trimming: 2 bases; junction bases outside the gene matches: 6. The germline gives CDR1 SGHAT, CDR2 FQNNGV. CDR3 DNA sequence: TGTGCCAGCAGCTCGTACAGGGGGCTCACCTACGAGCAGTACTTC. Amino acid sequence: CASSSYRGLTYEQYF. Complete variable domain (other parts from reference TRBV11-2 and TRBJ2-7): EAGVAQSPRYKIIEKRQSVAFWCNPISGHATLYWYQQILGQGPKLLIQFQNNGVVDDSQLPKDRFSAERLKGVDSTLKIQPAKLEDSAVYLCASSSYRGLTYEQYFGPGTRLTVT.

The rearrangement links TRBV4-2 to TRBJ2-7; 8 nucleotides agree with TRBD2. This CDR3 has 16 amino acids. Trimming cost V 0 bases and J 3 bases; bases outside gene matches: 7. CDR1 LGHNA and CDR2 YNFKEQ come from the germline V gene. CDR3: CASSQEGSGGVYEQYF. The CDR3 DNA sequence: TGTGCCAGCAGCCAAGAAGGGAGCGGGGGCGTCTACGAGCAGTACTTC.

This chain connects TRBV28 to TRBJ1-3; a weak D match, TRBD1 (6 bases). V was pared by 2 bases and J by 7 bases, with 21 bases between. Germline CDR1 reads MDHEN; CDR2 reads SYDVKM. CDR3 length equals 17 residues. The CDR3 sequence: CASSLPPTAERGNTIYF. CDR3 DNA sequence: TGTGCCAGCAGTTTACCCCCGACTGCGGAAAGGGGGAACACCATATATTTT. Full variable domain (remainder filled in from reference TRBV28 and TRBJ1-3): DVKVTQSSRYLVKRTGEKVFLECVQDMDHENMFWYRQDPGLGLRLIYFSYDVKMKEKGDIPEGYSVSREKKERFSLILESASTNQTSMYLCASSLPPTAERGNTIYFGEGSWLTVV.

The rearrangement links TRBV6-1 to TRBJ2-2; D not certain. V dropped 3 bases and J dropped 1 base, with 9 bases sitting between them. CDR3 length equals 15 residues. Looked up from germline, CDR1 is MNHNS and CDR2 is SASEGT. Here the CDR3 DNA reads TGTGCCAGCAGTGATTCCTCGGGGAACACCGGGGAGCTGTTTTTT. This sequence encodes CASSDSSGNTGELFF.

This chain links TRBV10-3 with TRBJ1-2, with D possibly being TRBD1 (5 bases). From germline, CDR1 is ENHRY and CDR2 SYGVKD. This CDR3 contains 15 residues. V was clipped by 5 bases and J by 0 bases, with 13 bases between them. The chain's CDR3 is CAISNRQTSNYGYTF. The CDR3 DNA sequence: TGTGCCATCAGTAACCGACAGACTTCTAACTATGGCTACACCTTC.

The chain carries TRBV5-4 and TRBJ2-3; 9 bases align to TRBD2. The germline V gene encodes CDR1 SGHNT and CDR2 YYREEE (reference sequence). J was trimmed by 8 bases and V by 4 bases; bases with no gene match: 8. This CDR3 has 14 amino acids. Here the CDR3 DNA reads TGTGCCAGCAGCATCGGGACTAGCTTTGTTACGCAGTATTTT. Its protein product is CASSIGTSFVTQYF.

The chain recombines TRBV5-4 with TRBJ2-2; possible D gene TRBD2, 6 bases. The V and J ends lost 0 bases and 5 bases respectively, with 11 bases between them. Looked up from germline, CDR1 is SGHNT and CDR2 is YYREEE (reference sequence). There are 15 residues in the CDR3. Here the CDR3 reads CASSLDGSVTGELFF. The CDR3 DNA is TGTGCCAGCAGCTTGGACGGGAGTGTAACCGGGGAGCTGTTTTTT.

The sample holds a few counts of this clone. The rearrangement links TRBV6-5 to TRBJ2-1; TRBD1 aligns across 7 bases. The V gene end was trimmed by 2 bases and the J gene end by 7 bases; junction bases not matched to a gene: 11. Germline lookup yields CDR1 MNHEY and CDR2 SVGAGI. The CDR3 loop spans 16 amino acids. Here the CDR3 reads CASSYPSAPDRNEQFF. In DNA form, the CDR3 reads TGTGCCAGCAGTTACCCGTCCGCCCCGGACAGGAATGAGCAGTTCTTC.

The DNA for the CDR3 is TGTGCCAGCAGGCTTAGCGGGAGGGCCGTGGAGACCCAGTACTTC. Translated: CASRLSGRAVETQYF. The V call is TRBV3-1 (or the pseudogene TRBV3-2), the J call TRBJ2-5; 11 positions agree with TRBD2. The germline gives CDR1 LGHDT, CDR2 YNNKEL (reference sequence). J was trimmed by 5 bases and V by 6 bases; bases with no gene match: 8. There are 15 residues in the CDR3.

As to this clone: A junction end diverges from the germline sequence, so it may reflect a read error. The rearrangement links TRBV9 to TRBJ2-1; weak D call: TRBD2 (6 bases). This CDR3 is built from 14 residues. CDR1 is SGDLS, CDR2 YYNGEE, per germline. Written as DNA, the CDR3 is TGTGCCAGCAGCCTCAACGGAGCGGGTTCCCACGTCATCTTC. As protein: CASSLNGAGSHVIF.